This T cell receptor (beta chain) is drawn from a study of blood T cell repertoires in COVID-19. Across the whole study: In each case, the material was cDNA or gDNA derived from T cells, B-cell-depleted T cells, or PBMCs.

Clones were sequenced by immunoSEQ multiplex PCR, and TCRdb holds only the in-frame ones, with some missing. The table lists about 73,000 clones, 65% to 85% of them singletons. Sequencing was performed on peripheral blood. The receptor's source is a woman aged 60 to 75 with acute or convalescent COVID-19.

CDR3 in DNA: TGTGCCTGGAGAACCGGGACTAGCGGGGGGGGCACAGATACGCAGTATTTT. Residues: CAWRTGTSGGGTDTQYF. V usage is TRBV30 and J usage is TRBJ2-3; 16 bases align to TRBD2. Trimming removed 3 bases from V and 1 base from J; junction bases left unmatched: 4. The CDR3 length is 17 residues. Germline V gives CDR1 GTSNPN, CDR2 SVGIG (reference sequence).